This is a list of T cell receptor beta chains from one sample in a study of shared clonotypes between healthy human individuals. Only in-frame clones appear in the TCRdb table, and some are missing; sequencing was by immunoSEQ multiplex PCR. The table lists roughly 680,000 clones, roughly 72% of them singletons. Material for sequencing was memory CD4+ T cells sorted from blood. These receptors were collected from a woman aged 25 to 39 in good health. Each CDR3 is given with its conserved first and last residue. The D gene is left open where the match is weak. Only some rows state a clone size, as once, few, many or a class for expanded clones.

J gene	clone size	D gene	V gene	CDR3 protein	CDR3 DNA
TRBJ1-1	.	.	TRBV19	CASTPVENTEAFF	TGTGCCAGTACCCCTGTGGAGAACACTGAAGCTTTCTTT
TRBJ2-7	.	TRBD1	TRBV2	CASSGTGQGYEQYF	TGTGCCAGCAGTGGGACAGGACAGGGATACGAGCAGTACTTC
TRBJ1-1	many	.	TRBV5-4	CASSWGRDTEAFF	TGTGCCAGCAGCTGGGGCCGGGACACTGAAGCTTTCTTT
TRBJ1-2	few	.	TRBV20-1	CSASGGLDYTF	TGCAGTGCTAGTGGGGGACTTGACTACACCTTC
TRBJ1-1	.	TRBD1	TRBV30	CAWSGTGGLVNTEAFF	TGTGCCTGGAGCGGGACAGGGGGCTTAGTGAACACTGAAGCTTTCTTT
TRBJ2-7	.	.	TRBV6-1	CASSEVVWTYEQYF	TGTGCCAGCAGTGAAGTTGTGTGGACCTACGAGCAGTACTTC
TRBJ2-7	.	TRBD2	TRBV9	CASSVGTSPLYEQYF	TGTGCCAGCAGCGTAGGGACTAGCCCGCTCTACGAGCAGTACTTC
TRBJ2-2	.	.	TRBV15	CATSKDLGAGELFF	TGTGCCACCAGCAAGGATTTGGGGGCCGGGGAGCTGTTTTTT
TRBJ2-7	once	.	TRBV19	CASRERGRYEQYF	TGTGCCAGTAGGGAGAGGGGCCGCTACGAGCAGTACTTC
TRBJ1-1	.	TRBD1	TRBV28	CASNQGGVETEAFF	TGTGCCAGCAATCAGGGGGGAGTTGAAACTGAAGCTTTCTTT
TRBJ1-4	.	.	TRBV5-1	CASSLEEGVNEKLFF	TGCGCCAGCAGCTTGGAGGAGGGGGTAAATGAAAAACTGTTTTTT
TRBJ2-3	.	TRBD1	TRBV30	CAHDRDTTDTQYF	TGTGCACACGACAGGGACACCACAGATACGCAGTATTTT
TRBJ1-2	many	.	TRBV4-2	CASSPRGSEGYTF	TGTGCCAGCAGCCCCAGGGGTTCAGAAGGCTACACCTTC
TRBJ2-3	.	.	TRBV30	CAWSVGGVDTQYF	TGTGCCTGGAGTGTAGGCGGGGTAGATACGCAGTATTTT
TRBJ2-3	.	TRBD2	TRBV7-6	CASSPLFASGRRGDTQYF	TGTGCCAGCAGCCCCCTTTTTGCTAGCGGTCGCCGGGGAGATACGCAGTATTTT
TRBJ1-1	.	.	TRBV11-2	CASSLDLAVNTEAFF	TGTGCCAGCAGCTTAGATTTAGCGGTAAACACTGAAGCTTTCTTT